This entry describes one T cell receptor (beta chain). Trimming took off 0 bases at V and 4 bases at J, with 9 bases between the two ends. The CDR3 extends over 15 amino acids. Germline CDR1 and CDR2: LNHDA and SQIVND (reference sequence). The data stem from a study of blood T cell repertoires in COVID-19. Study as a whole: Acute-phase and convalescent COVID-19 samples originated in the United States, Italy and Spain.

Generated by immunoSEQ multiplex PCR, the TCRdb table keeps only in-frame clones and is missing some. The sample yields 150,000 to 200,000 clones, more than 80% seen once. Sequencing was performed on peripheral blood. The chain carries TRBV19 and TRBJ2-2; D not resolved. This TCR derives from a woman aged 60 to 75 with acute or convalescent COVID-19. CDR3 sequence (DNA): TGTGCCAGTAGTATAGACAGGTTATCCACCGGGGAGCTGTTTTTT. This sequence encodes CASSIDRLSTGELFF.